The T cell receptor beta chain described here comes from a study of T cells in Graves' hyperthyroidism and ophthalmopathy. Study overall: Sampling of peripheral blood happened at initial diagnosis, prior to any treatment. Whole-study findings and limits: Most thyroid clonotypes with frequency above 0.001 were detected in blood.

Researchers amplified the TCR beta CDR3 regions from RNA transcripts. The TCR CDR3 was amplified in a first-round RT-PCR using the HTBI primer set. TCRdb recomputed calls from the multiplex PCR reads with MiXCR, one row per CDR3 protein. This repertoire shows under 400,000 distinct CDR3 sequences, 11% to 15% found once; its top ten account for around 10%. Over 18 months, lack of ophthalmopathy progression marked Graves' hyperthyroidism as stable. Orbital computed tomography, thyroid ultrasound, serum thyroxine and TRAb, and clinical symptoms together informed the diagnoses. The table lists this clonotype with many counts. The antigen remains undetermined. The sequenced material came from blood. The source is a woman aged 60-70 years with Graves' hyperthyroidism.

This chain's CDR3 is CASSLGTSGINEQFF. DNA for the CDR3: TGTGCCAGCAGTTTGGGGACTAGCGGGATCAATGAGCAGTTCTTC. V gene TRBV12-3 or TRBV12-4 combines with J gene TRBJ2-1; 13 bases are shared with TRBD2. After removal of 3 bases from V and 6 bases from J, the junction contained 2 bases not matched to a gene. This CDR3 comprises 15 residues.